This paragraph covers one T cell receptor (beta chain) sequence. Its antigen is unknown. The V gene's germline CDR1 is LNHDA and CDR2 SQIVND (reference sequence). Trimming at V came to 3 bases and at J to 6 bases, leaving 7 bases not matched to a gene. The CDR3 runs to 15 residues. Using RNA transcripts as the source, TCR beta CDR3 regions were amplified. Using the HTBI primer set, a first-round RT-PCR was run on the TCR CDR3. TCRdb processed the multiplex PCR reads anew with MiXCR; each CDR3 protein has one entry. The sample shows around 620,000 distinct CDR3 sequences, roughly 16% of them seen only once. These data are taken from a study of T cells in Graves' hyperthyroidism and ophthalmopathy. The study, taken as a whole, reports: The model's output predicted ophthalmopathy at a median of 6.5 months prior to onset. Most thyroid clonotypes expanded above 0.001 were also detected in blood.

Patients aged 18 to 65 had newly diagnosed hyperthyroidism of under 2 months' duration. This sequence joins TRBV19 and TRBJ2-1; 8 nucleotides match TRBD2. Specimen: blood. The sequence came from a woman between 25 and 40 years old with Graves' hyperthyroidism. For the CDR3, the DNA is TGTGCCAGTAGTATGTGGAGCGGGAGCGGCAATGAGCAGTTCTTC. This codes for CASSMWSGSGNEQFF. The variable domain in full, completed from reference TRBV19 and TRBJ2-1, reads DGGITQSPKYLFRKEGQNVTLSCEQNLNHDAMYWYRQDPGQGLRLIYYSQIVNDFQKGDIAEGYSVSREKKESFPLTVTSAQKNPTAFYLCASSMWSGSGNEQFFGPGTRLTVL.